The clone carrying this T cell receptor (beta chain) was detected only a few times. Its antigen is still unknown. Assay used: immunoSEQ multiplex PCR; TCRdb lists only in-frame clones, some missing. The data contain roughly 41,000 clones, over 75% of them singletons. This record belongs to a study of OX40 agonist ivuxolimab in advanced cancers. Looking at the study overall: Each dose-escalation patient presented with hepatocellular carcinoma, melanoma, renal cell or head and neck cancer. The group had a mean age of approximately 60 years, ranged from 23 to 79, and was around 86% male.

Study findings and constraints: The mean number of expanded clones was higher in CD8+ T cells than in CD4+.

The germline V gene has CDR1 LGHNA and CDR2 YSLEER. V was shortened by 0 bases and J by 0 bases, with 20 bases between the two germline ends. This CDR3 comprises 19 residues. The TCR comes from an adult with an advanced solid tumor such as melanoma, head and neck, liver or kidney cancer. The rearrangement joins TRBV4-3 to TRBJ1-1; D is possibly TRBD1 (5 bases). Sequenced here: CD4+ or CD8+ T cells sorted from blood, sampled in a trial of the OX40 agonist ivuxolimab. DNA of the CDR3: TGCGCCAGCAGCCAAGAGCAGGGAAACTTTAATTTAATGAACACTGAAGCTTTCTTT. It specifies CASSQEQGNFNLMNTEAFF.